The 13 T cell receptor beta chains below all came from one sample that was sequenced in a study of blood T cell repertoires in COVID-19. Some clones are missing from TCRdb's copy, which holds only in-frame ones; the method was immunoSEQ multiplex PCR. The sample consists of under 200,000 clones, 80% to 95% of them appearing once. The source material was peripheral blood. The origin of the receptors is a man in his fifties with acute or convalescent COVID-19.

The genes are TRBV27 and TRBJ2-7; 13 nucleotides agree with TRBD2. The CDR3 covers 16 residues. CDR1 and CDR2 (germline): MNHEY, SMNVEV (reference sequence). The J segment lost 4 bases and the V segment lost 5 bases, leaving 8 bases of the junction unmatched. The CDR3 is CASSPRRTSGSYEQYF. The CDR3 nucleotides are TGTGCCAGCAGTCCACGACGGACTAGCGGGAGTTACGAGCAGTACTTC.

This chain connects TRBV21-1 to TRBJ1-1; TRBD1, the table's D call, lacks a check against the DNA. TRBV21-1 is a known pseudogene. The CDR3 contains 15 residues. The CDR3 loop reads CASTGDRTMNTEAFF. The CDR3 nucleotides read TGTGCCAGCACCGGAGACAGGACCATGAACACTGAAGCTTTCTTT.

The chain links TRBV10-3 to TRBJ1-4; D ambiguous. V lost 4 bases to trimming and J lost 3 bases, with 12 bases between them. The CDR3 is 15 residues long. The germline CDR1 and CDR2 sequences are ENHRY and SYGVKD. This CDR3 reads CAISADLAPNEKLFF. For the CDR3, the DNA is TGTGCCATCAGTGCGGACTTGGCCCCTAATGAAAAACTGTTTTTT.

CDR3: CASSPLNTEAFF. For the CDR3, the DNA is TGTGCCAGCTCTCCTTTGAACACTGAAGCTTTCTTT. The V call is TRBV13, the J call TRBJ1-1; D remains unclear. The germline V gene has CDR1 PRHDT and CDR2 FYEKMQ (reference sequence). V dropped 8 bases and J dropped 0 bases, with 7 bases sitting between them. The CDR3 has 12 residues.

The chain has TRBV3-1 (or the pseudogene TRBV3-2) and TRBJ2-5; D remains ambiguous. V was pared by 3 bases and J by 2 bases, with 7 bases between. This CDR3 comprises 13 residues. Per germline, CDR1 LGHDT and CDR2 YNNKEL (reference sequence). The CDR3 DNA follows: TGTGCCAGCAGCCAGGCACCTCAAGAGACCCAGTACTTC. Translated, it gives CASSQAPQETQYF.

The rearrangement joins TRBV28 to TRBJ2-1; maybe TRBD2 (6 bases). Trimming left V 4 bases short and J 7 bases short, with 20 bases between. The V gene's germline CDR1 is MDHEN and CDR2 SYDVKM. The CDR3 has 16 residues. This chain's CDR3 is CASSSPGERAGNEQFF. The CDR3 DNA is TGTGCCAGCAGTTCACCCGGGGAGCGCGCGGGGAATGAGCAGTTCTTC.

The chain couples TRBV14 to TRBJ2-1; TRBD2 aligns across 10 bases. Germline V gene data show CDR1 as SGHDN and CDR2 as FVKESK. The CDR3 runs to 16 residues. V lost 4 bases and J lost 6; bases outside the gene matches: 9. The CDR3 sequence: CASSPGAGGPSNEQFF. The CDR3 nucleotides read TGTGCCAGCAGCCCTGGAGCGGGAGGGCCCTCCAATGAGCAGTTCTTC.

This rearrangement joins TRBV6-6 to TRBJ2-2; no reliable D call. V was clipped by 6 bases and J by 2 bases, with 10 bases between them. Germline V gives CDR1 MNHNY, CDR2 SVGAGI (reference sequence). CDR3 length: 14 residues. The CDR3 bases are TGTGCCAGCAGCTACGGGCCTAACACCGGGGAGCTGTTTTTT. It encodes CASSYGPNTGELFF.

V usage is TRBV24-1 and J usage is TRBJ1-4; TRBD1 agrees at 8 bases. The germline V gene has CDR1 KGHDR and CDR2 SFDVKD. Losses at the gene ends were 4 bases for V and 4 bases for J; bases not matched to a gene: 7. This CDR3 contains 16 residues. In DNA, the CDR3 is TGTGCCACCAGTGACCCAGGACAGGGTGGTAATGAAAAACTGTTTTTT. Its translation is CATSDPGQGGNEKLFF.

The table lists this clone with a count of one. This chain uses TRBV27 with TRBJ2-1; maybe TRBD2 (5 bases). The CDR3 covers 16 residues. Trimming removed 3 bases at V and 6 bases at J, with 18 bases between. Germline V gene sequence: CDR1 MNHEY, CDR2 SMNVEV (reference sequence). In DNA, the CDR3 is TGTGCCAGCAGTTTGTTCCTAGTCGCGGACTCCAATGAGCAGTTCTTC. It yields the protein CASSLFLVADSNEQFF.

The rearrangement joins TRBV3-1 (or the pseudogene TRBV3-2) to TRBJ2-7; TRBD2 might be the D (6 bases). The germline V gene encodes CDR1 LGHDT and CDR2 YNNKEL (reference sequence). The V and J ends lost 4 bases and 3 bases respectively, with 10 bases between them. The length of the CDR3 is 13 residues. The CDR3 is CASSRVSGYEQYF. CDR3 nucleotides: TGTGCCAGCAGCCGGGTTAGCGGCTACGAGCAGTACTTC.

This chain connects TRBV12-5 to TRBJ1-2; 9 nucleotides match TRBD1. The CDR3 totals 17 residues. Germline CDR1 reads LGHNT; CDR2 reads FRNRAP. V shed 1 base and J 7 bases; nucleotides not matched to a gene: 13. As DNA, the CDR3 is TGTGCTAGTGGTTTGGCCATGACGACAGGGGGTAGTTCTGGCTACACCTTC. Its translation is CASGLAMTTGGSSGYTF.

As concerns this clone: Distinct nucleotide sequences in the sample also encode this CDR3. The chain has TRBV7-2 and TRBJ2-3, with D perhaps TRBD2 (6 bases). Deletions cut 1 base from V and 0 bases from J, with 14 bases between. CDR3 size: 17 residues. Per germline, CDR1 SGHTA and CDR2 FQGNSA. In DNA form, the CDR3 reads TGTGCCAGCAGCTTAGGGGGTCGGGGGTCTAGCACAGATACGCAGTATTTT. Protein sequence: CASSLGGRGSSTDTQYF. Looking up the rest from reference TRBV7-2 and TRBJ2-3 gives the full variable domain: GAGVSQSPSNKVTEKGKDVELRCDPISGHTALYWYRQSLGQGLEFLIYFQGNSAPDKSGLPSDRFSAERTGGSVSTLTIQRTQQEDSAVYLCASSLGGRGSSTDTQYFGPGTRLTVL.